This T cell receptor beta chain was recorded in a study of blood T cell repertoires in COVID-19. Study at large: Sites in the United States, Italy and Spain provided acute and convalescent COVID-19 samples.

V lost 2 bases to trimming and J lost 7 bases; unmatched junction nucleotides: 5. This CDR3 comprises 14 residues. Germline CDR1 and CDR2: MNHEY and SVGAGI. TCRdb keeps only in-frame clones here, not all; method: immunoSEQ multiplex PCR. Of some 300,000 clones listed, about nine tenths were seen once; the top ten hold about 1.7%. The sequencing sample was made of PBMCs or T cells enriched from blood (not recorded which). V usage is TRBV6-5 and J usage is TRBJ1-2, with 9 bases that match TRBD1. This receptor was identified in a woman between 40 and 55 years old who had recovered from COVID-19. The CDR3 is CASSYGGQGAGYTF. CDR3 in DNA: TGTGCCAGCAGTTACGGGGGACAGGGAGCTGGCTACACCTTC.